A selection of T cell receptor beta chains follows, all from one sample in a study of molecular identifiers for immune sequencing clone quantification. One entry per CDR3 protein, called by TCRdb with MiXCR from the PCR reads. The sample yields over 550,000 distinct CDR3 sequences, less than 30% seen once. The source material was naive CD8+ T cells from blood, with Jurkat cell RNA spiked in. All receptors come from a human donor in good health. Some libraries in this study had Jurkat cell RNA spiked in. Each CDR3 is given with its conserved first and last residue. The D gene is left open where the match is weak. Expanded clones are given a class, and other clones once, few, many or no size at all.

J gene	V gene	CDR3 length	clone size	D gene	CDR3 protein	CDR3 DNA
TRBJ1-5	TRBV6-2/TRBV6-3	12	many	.	CATRGFFQPQHF	TGTGCCACCAGAGGGTTTTTTCAGCCCCAGCATTTT
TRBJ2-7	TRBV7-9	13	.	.	CASSTVRSYEQYF	TGTGCCAGCAGTACCGTTCGATCCTACGAGCAGTACTTC
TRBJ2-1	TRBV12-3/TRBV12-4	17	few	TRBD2	CASSFSSSGSLGNEQFF	TGTGCCAGCAGTTTCAGCTCTAGCGGGAGTCTTGGGAATGAGCAGTTCTTC
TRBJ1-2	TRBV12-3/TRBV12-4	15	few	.	CASSLSNPSSNGYTF	TGTGCCAGCAGTTTGTCGAACCCTTCGAGTAATGGCTACACCTTC
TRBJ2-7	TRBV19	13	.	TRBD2	CASSIGLASEQYF	TGTGCCAGTAGTATAGGACTAGCGTCCGAGCAGTACTTC
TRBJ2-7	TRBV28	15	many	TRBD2	CASSFPAGAAYEQYF	TGTGCCAGCAGTTTCCCAGCGGGGGCCGCCTACGAGCAGTACTTC
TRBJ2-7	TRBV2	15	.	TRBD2	CASSDSGGAFYEQYF	TGTGCCAGCAGTGATAGCGGGGGGGCCTTCTACGAGCAGTACTTC
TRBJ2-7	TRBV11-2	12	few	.	CASSPENYEQYF	TGTGCCAGCAGCCCAGAGAACTACGAGCAGTACTTC
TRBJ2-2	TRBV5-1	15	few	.	CASSPPEPNTGELFF	TGCGCCAGCAGCCCCCCCGAACCGAACACCGGGGAGCTGTTTTTT
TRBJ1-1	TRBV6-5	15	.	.	CASSSILGVDTEAFF	TGTGCCAGCAGTTCCATTCTAGGGGTTGACACTGAAGCTTTCTTT
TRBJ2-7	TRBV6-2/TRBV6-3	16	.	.	CASSYSISRGSYEQYF	TGTGCCAGCAGTTACTCGATTTCAAGGGGGAGCTACGAGCAGTACTTC
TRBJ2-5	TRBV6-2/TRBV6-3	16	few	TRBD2	CASSYSGGRKQETQYF	TGTGCCAGCAGTTACTCCGGGGGGAGGAAGCAAGAGACCCAGTACTTC
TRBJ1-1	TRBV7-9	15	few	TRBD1	CASSPPDRVNTEAFF	TGTGCCAGCAGCCCTCCGGACAGGGTGAACACTGAAGCTTTCTTT
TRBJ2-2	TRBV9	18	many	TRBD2	CASSGTGTSGLDTGELFF	TGTGCCAGCAGCGGAACCGGGACTAGCGGTTTAGACACCGGGGAGCTGTTTTTT
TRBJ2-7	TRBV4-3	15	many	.	CASSHNGDSAYEQYF	TGCGCCAGCAGCCACAACGGTGATTCGGCCTACGAGCAGTACTTC
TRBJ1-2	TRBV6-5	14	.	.	CASRNGRPYYGYTF	TGTGCCAGCAGAAATGGTAGACCTTACTATGGCTACACCTTC
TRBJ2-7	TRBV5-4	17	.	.	CASSIGGLQTDSYEQYF	TGTGCCAGCAGCATAGGGGGGTTACAGACTGACTCCTACGAGCAGTACTTC
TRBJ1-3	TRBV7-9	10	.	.	CATSGRTIYF	TGTGCCACCTCAGGACGCACCATATATTTT
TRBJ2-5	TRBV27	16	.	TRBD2	CPSSSGLAGGQETQYF	TGTCCCAGCAGTTCGGGACTAGCGGGGGGGCAAGAGACCCAGTACTTC
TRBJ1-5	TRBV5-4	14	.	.	CASGSLGSNQPQHF	TGTGCCAGCGGATCTTTAGGTAGCAATCAGCCCCAGCATTTT
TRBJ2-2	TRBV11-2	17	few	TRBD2	CASSPVLAGANTGELFF	TGTGCCAGCAGCCCTGTACTAGCGGGGGCGAACACCGGGGAGCTGTTTTTT
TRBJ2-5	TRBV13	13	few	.	CASAPANQETQYF	TGTGCCAGCGCCCCGGCTAACCAAGAGACCCAGTACTTC
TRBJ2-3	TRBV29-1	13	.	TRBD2	CSGRLADTDTQRF	TGCAGCGGCCGACTAGCGGACACAGATACGCAGCGTTTT
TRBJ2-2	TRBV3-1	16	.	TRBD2	CASSQLAGLNTGELFF	TGTGCCAGCAGCCAACTAGCGGGGCTGAACACCGGGGAGCTGTTTTTT
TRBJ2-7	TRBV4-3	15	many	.	CASSLGIGGSYEQYF	TGCGCCAGCAGCCTGGGGATTGGGGGTTCCTACGAGCAGTACTTC
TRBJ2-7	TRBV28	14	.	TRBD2	CASSSGLADSEQYF	TGTGCCAGCAGTTCGGGACTAGCGGACTCCGAGCAGTACTTC
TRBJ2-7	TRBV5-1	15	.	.	CASSLFEQGTYEQYF	TGCGCCAGCAGCTTGTTCGAGCAGGGGACCTACGAGCAGTACTTC
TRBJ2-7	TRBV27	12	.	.	CASSHNRAEQYF	TGTGCCAGCAGCCATAACAGGGCCGAGCAGTACTTC
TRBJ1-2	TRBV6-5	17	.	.	CASSYRGGRGFGYGYTF	TGTGCCAGCAGTTATCGAGGCGGCAGGGGCTTTGGCTATGGCTACACCTTC
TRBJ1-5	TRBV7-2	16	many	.	CASSLGPMVGNQPQHF	TGTGCCAGCAGCTTAGGTCCCATGGTAGGCAATCAGCCCCAGCATTTT
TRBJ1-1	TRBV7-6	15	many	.	CASSLAKGQNTEAFF	TGTGCCAGCAGCTTAGCAAAGGGACAGAACACTGAAGCTTTCTTT
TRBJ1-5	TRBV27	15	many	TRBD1	CASSLGTGANQPQHF	TGTGCCAGCAGTTTAGGGACAGGGGCCAATCAGCCCCAGCATTTT
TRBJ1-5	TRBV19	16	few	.	CASSIVGGMSNQPQHF	TGTGCCAGTAGTATAGTGGGGGGCATGAGCAATCAGCCCCAGCATTTT
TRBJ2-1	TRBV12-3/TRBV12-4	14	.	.	CASSGTVGYNEQFF	TGTGCCAGCAGTGGGACGGTGGGCTACAATGAGCAGTTCTTC
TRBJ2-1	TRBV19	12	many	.	CASSIEAREQFF	TGTGCCAGTAGTATAGAGGCACGGGAGCAGTTCTTC